This T cell receptor (beta chain) was identified during a study of blood T cell repertoires in COVID-19. Study background: Italy, Spain and the United States were the sources of the convalescent and acute COVID-19 samples. T cells, B-cell-depleted T cells, or PBMCs provided the cDNA or gDNA that served as material.

A few counts support this clone. Germline V gene lookup returns CDR1 KGHDR and CDR2 SFDVKD. The CDR3 length is 13 residues. Trimming removed 9 bases from V and 7 bases from J; junction bases left unmatched: 6. Original processing notes: Reference gene primer amplification gave nucleated cell count estimates. Generated by immunoSEQ multiplex PCR, the TCRdb table keeps only in-frame clones and is missing some. V, J and clone size were drawn from that table, and D and trimming were deduced from the DNA. This sample has some 150,000 clones, with more than 85% found just once. The J gene is TRBJ2-1, the V gene TRBV24-1; 9 bases map to TRBD2. Sequencing was performed on peripheral blood. The sequence was collected from a man between 60 and 75 years old with active or convalescent COVID-19. The CDR3 protein is CATAGGSLNEQFF. The CDR3 coding sequence is TGTGCCACCGCGGGGGGGTCCCTAAATGAGCAGTTCTTC.